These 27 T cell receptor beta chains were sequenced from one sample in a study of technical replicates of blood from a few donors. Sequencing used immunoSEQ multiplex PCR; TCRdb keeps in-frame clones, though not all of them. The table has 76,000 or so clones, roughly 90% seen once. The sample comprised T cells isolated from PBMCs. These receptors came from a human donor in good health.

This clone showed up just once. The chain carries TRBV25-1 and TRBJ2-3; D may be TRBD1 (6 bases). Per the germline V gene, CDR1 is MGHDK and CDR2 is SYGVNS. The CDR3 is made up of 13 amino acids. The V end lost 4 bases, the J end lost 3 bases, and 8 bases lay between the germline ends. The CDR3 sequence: CASSVTGTDTQYF. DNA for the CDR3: TGTGCCAGCAGTGTCACAGGGACAGATACGCAGTATTTT. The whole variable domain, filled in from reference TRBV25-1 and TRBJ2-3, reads EADIYQTPRYLVIGTGKKITLECSQTMGHDKMYWYQQDPGMELHLIHYSYGVNSTEKGDLSSESTVSRIRTEHFPLTLESARPSHTSQYLCASSVTGTDTQYFGPGTRLTVL.

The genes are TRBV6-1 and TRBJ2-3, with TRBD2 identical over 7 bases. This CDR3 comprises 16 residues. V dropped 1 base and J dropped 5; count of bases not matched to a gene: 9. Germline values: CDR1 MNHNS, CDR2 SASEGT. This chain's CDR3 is CASSEGGGRWVDTQYF. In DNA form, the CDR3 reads TGTGCCAGCAGTGAAGGGGGCGGGAGATGGGTAGATACGCAGTATTTT.

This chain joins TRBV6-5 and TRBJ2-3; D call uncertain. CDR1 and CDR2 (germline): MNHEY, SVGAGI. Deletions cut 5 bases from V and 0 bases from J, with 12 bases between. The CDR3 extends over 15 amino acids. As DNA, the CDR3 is TGTGCCAGCAGTACCCGATTGGCTAGCACAGATACGCAGTATTTT. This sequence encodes CASSTRLASTDTQYF.

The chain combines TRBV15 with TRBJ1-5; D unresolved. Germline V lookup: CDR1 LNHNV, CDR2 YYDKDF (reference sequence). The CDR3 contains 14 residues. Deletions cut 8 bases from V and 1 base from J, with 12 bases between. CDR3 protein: CATGRGGSNQPQHF. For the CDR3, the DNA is TGTGCCACCGGACGGGGAGGGAGCAATCAGCCCCAGCATTTT.

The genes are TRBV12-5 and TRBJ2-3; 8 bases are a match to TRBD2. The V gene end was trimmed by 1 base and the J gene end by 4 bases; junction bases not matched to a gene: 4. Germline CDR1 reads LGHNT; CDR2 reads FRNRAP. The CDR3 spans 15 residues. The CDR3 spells CASGLGGLEADTQYF. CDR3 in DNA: TGTGCTAGTGGTTTGGGGGGACTAGAGGCAGATACGCAGTATTTT.

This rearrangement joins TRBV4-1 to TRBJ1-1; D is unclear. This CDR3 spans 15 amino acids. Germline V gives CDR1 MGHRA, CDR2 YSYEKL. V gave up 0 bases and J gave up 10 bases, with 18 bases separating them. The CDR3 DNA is TGCGCCAGCAGCCAAGAGACCGTTAAAGGAGTACGAGCTTTCTTT. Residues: CASSQETVKGVRAFF.

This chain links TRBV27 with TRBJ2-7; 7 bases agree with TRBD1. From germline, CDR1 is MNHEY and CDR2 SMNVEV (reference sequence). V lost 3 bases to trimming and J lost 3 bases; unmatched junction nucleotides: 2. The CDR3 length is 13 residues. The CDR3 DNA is TGTGCCAGCAGTTTGCCAGGGGGCTACGAGCAGTACTTC. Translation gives CASSLPGGYEQYF.

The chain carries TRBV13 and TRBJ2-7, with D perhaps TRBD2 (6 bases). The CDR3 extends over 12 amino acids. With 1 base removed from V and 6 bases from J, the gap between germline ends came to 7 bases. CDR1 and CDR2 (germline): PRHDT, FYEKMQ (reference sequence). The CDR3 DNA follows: TGTGCCAGCAGCTTAGAAGCGGGCGAGCAGTACTTC. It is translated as CASSLEAGEQYF.

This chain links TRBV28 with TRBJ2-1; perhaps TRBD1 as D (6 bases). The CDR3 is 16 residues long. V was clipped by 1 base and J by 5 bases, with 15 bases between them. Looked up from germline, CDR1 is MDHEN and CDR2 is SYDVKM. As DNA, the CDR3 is TGTGCCAGCAGTTTATTTAGTGGGGACACTCACAATGAGCAGTTCTTC. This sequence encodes CASSLFSGDTHNEQFF. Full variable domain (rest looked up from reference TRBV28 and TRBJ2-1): DVKVTQSSRYLVKRTGEKVFLECVQDMDHENMFWYRQDPGLGLRLIYFSYDVKMKEKGDIPEGYSVSREKKERFSLILESASTNQTSMYLCASSLFSGDTHNEQFFGPGTRLTVL.

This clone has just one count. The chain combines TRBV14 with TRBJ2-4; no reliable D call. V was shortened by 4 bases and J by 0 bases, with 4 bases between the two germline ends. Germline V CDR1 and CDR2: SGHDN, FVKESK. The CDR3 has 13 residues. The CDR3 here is CASSPVAKNIQYF. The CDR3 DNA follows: TGTGCCAGCAGCCCAGTAGCCAAAAACATTCAGTACTTC.

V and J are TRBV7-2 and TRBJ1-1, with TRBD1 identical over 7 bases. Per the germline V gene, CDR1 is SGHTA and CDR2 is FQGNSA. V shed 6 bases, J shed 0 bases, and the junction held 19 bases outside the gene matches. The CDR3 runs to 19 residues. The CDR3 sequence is CASSYKLGQQQYMNTEAFF. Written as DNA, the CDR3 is TGTGCCAGCAGTTACAAATTGGGACAGCAGCAGTACATGAACACTGAAGCTTTCTTT.

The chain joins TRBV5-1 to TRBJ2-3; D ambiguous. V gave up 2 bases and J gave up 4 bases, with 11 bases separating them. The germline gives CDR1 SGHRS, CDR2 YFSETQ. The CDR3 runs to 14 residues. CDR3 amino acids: CASSLASRADTQYF. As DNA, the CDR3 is TGCGCCAGCAGCTTAGCTTCTCGGGCAGATACGCAGTATTTT.

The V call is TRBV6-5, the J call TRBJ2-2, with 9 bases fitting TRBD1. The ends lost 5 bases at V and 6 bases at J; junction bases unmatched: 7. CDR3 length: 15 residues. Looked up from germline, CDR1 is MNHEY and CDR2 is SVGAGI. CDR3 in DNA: TGTGCCAGCAGTCAAACAGGGGGCCCCCCCGGGGAGCTGTTTTTT. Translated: CASSQTGGPPGELFF.

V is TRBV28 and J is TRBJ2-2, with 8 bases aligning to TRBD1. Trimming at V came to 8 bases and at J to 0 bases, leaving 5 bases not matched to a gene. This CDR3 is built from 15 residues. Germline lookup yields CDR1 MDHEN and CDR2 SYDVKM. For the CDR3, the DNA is TGTGCCAGCTGGTCGGGACAGGCGAACACCGGGGAGCTGTTTTTT. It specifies CASWSGQANTGELFF.

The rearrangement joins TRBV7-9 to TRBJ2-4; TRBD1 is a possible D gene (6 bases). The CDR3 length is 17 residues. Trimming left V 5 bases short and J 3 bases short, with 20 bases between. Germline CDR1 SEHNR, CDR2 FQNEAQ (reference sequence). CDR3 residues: CASSPIGRGEDKNIQYF. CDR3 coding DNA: TGTGCCAGCAGCCCCATTGGCAGGGGCGAGGACAAAAACATTCAGTACTTC.

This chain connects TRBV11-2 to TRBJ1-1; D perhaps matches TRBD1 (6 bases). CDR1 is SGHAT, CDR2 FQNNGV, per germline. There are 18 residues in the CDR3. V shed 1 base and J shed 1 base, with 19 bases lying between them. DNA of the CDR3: TGTGCCAGCAGCTTAGCTCTCGTAGCACAGGGACCGAACACTGAAGCTTTCTTT. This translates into CASSLALVAQGPNTEAFF.

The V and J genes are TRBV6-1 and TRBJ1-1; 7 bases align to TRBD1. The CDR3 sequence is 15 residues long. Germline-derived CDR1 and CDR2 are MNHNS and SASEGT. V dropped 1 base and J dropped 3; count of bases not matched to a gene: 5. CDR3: CASSEEETGHTEAFF. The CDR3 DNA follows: TGTGCCAGCAGTGAAGAGGAGACAGGGCACACTGAAGCTTTCTTT.

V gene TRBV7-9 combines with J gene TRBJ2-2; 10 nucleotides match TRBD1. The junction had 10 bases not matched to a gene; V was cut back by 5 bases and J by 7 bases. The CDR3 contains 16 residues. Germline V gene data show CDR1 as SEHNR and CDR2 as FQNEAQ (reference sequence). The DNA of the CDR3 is TGTGCCAGCAGCCTTCCCGGGACAGGGGTGGTCGGGGAGCTGTTTTTT. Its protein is CASSLPGTGVVGELFF.

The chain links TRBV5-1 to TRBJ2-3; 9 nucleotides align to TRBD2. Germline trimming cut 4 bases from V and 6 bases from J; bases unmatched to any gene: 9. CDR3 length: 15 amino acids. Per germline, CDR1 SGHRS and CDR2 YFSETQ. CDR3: CASSPLGTSPDTQYF. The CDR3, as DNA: TGCGCCAGCAGCCCGCTGGGGACTAGCCCGGATACGCAGTATTTT.

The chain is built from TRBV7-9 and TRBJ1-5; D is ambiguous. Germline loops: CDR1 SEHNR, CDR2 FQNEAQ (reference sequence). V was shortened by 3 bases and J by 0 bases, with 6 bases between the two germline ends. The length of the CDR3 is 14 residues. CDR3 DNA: TGTGCCAGCAGCTTTCGGGATAGCAATCAGCCCCAGCATTTT. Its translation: CASSFRDSNQPQHF.

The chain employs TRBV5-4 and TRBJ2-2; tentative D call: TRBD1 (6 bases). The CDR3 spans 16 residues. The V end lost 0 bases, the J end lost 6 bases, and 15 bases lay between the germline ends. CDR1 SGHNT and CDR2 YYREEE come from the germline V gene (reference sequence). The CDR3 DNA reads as TGTGCCAGCAGCTTGGGGTTACTGCAGGGGTCCGGGGAGCTGTTTTTT. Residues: CASSLGLLQGSGELFF.

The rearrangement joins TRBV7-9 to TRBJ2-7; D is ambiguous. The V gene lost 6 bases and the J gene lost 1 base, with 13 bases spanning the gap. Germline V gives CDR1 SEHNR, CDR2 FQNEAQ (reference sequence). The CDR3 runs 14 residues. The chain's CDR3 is CASSWAGLSYEQYF. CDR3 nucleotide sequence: TGTGCCAGCAGTTGGGCAGGTCTTTCCTACGAGCAGTACTTC.

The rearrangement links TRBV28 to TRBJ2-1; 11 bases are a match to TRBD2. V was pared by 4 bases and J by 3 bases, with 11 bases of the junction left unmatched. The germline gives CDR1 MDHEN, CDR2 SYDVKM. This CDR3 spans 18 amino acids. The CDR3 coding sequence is TGTGCCAGCAGTTCCACAAACCCACTAGCGGGGGTCTACAATGAGCAGTTCTTC. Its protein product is CASSSTNPLAGVYNEQFF. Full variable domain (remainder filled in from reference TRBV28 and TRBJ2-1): DVKVTQSSRYLVKRTGEKVFLECVQDMDHENMFWYRQDPGLGLRLIYFSYDVKMKEKGDIPEGYSVSREKKERFSLILESASTNQTSMYLCASSSTNPLAGVYNEQFFGPGTRLTVL.

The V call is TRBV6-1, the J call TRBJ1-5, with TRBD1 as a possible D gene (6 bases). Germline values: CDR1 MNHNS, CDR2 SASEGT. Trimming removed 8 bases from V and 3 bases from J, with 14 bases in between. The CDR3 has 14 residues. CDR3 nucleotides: TGTGCCAGCCTACAGGGCCCACTCAATCAGCCCCAGCATTTT. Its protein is CASLQGPLNQPQHF.

The CDR3 sequence is CASSEGGPLTETQYF. The DNA for the CDR3 is TGTGCCAGCAGTGAAGGGGGGCCGTTAACTGAGACCCAGTACTTC. This chain links TRBV2 with TRBJ2-5; a weak D match, TRBD1 (6 bases). The germline gives CDR1 SNHLY, CDR2 FYNNEI. The CDR3 covers 15 residues. V lost 1 base to trimming and J lost 5 bases, with 14 bases between them.

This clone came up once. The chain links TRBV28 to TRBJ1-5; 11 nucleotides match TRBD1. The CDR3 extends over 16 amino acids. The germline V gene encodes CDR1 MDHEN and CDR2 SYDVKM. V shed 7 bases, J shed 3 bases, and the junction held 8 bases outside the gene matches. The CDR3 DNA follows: TGTGCCAGCAATCGACCGGGACAGGGGGACAATCAGCCCCAGCATTTT. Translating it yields CASNRPGQGDNQPQHF.

The CDR3 sequence is CASSLARARGTEAFF. The CDR3 bases are TGTGCCAGCAGCTTAGCCAGGGCGAGAGGCACTGAAGCTTTCTTT. V gene TRBV7-8 combines with J gene TRBJ1-1; tentatively, D is TRBD1 (5 bases). The length of the CDR3 is 15 residues. Trimming left V 0 bases short and J 4 bases short, with 12 bases between. The germline CDR1 and CDR2 sequences are SGHVS and FQNEAQ.